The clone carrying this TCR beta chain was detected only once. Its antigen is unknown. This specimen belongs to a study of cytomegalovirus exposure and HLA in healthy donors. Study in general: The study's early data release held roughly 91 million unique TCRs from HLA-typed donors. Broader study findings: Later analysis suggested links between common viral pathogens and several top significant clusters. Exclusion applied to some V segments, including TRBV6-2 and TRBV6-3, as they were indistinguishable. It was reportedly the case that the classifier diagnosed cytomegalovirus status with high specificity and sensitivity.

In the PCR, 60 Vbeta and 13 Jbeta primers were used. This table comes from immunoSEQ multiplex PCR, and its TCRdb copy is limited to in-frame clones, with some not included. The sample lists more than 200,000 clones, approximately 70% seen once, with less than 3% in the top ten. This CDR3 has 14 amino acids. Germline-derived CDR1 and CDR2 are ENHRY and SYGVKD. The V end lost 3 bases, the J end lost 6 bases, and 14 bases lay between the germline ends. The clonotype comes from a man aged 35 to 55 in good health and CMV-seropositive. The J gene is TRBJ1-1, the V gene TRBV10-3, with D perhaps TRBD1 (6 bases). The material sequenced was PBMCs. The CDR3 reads CAISDRAGVAEAFF. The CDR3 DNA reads TGTGCCATCAGTGACCGGGCAGGGGTCGCTGAAGCTTTCTTT.